This T cell receptor (beta chain) was identified during a study of T-cell memory formation after mild COVID-19. Trimming took 5 bases from V and 0 from J, leaving 8 bases between them. Germline-derived CDR1 and CDR2 are SQVTM and ANQGSEA. The CDR3 runs to 14 residues. MiXCR was run by TCRdb on the 5' RACE reads, yielding one entry per CDR3 protein. The data show fewer than 650,000 distinct CDR3 sequences, 20% to 25% seen once. The sequence derives from an adult woman who had mild COVID-19 (a few samples of this study predate the infection). Cell type and time point are not known. This rearrangement joins TRBV29-1 to TRBJ2-6; D is ambiguous. Sequencing was performed on PBMCs or a T cell subset sorted from them (not recorded which). The CDR3 region is CSVTQSSGANVLTF. Written as DNA, the CDR3 is TGCAGCGTTACACAGAGCTCTGGGGCCAACGTCCTGACTTTC.